This T cell receptor (beta chain) was recovered during a study of T cell responses to AZD1222 COVID-19 vaccine. Clones were read by immunoSEQ multiplex PCR, and TCRdb kept only the in-frame ones, dropping some. The sample has approximately 200,000 clones, 85% to 95% seen once. With 0 bases removed from V and 2 bases from J, the gap between germline ends came to 8 bases. Germline CDR1 is SGHDT and CDR2 is YYEEEE. The CDR3 consists of 14 residues. The sample was peripheral blood, taken 28 days after the second AZD1222 dose. The chain links TRBV5-6 to TRBJ1-1; D gene uncertain. The receptor comes from an adult who received the AZD1222 COVID-19 vaccine. CDR3 in DNA: TGTGCCAGCAGCTTGGATGAGCTAAACACTGAAGCTTTCTTT. Translated, it gives CASSLDELNTEAFF.